The source of this TCR beta chain is a study of a mutant IDH1 vaccine in newly diagnosed glioma. About the study: Most patients had received both radiotherapy and temozolomide, the prior options being radiotherapy, temozolomide, or both. Overall study results and limits: Induction of immune responses by the vaccine occurred in about 92% of patients.

On this clone: Its antigen is not known.

The sample's time point: week 23, last vaccination. Each vaccine dose was 300 ug of mutant IDH1 20-mer peptide, with topical imiquimod. The method was immunoSEQ multiplex PCR; TCRdb's version includes in-frame clones alone and lacks a portion of them. Found here are over 35,000 clones, about four fifths of them singletons; the top ten hold approximately 5.1%. This clonotype was obtained from a man between 40 and 49 years old with glioma. The input for sequencing was PBMCs, taken from a glioma patient whose treatment included an IDH1 peptide vaccine.

In DNA form, the CDR3 reads TGTGCCAGCAGCTTACTTGCGGGAGGCCTCACCGGGGAGCTGTTTTTT. Translation gives CASSLLAGGLTGELFF. V gene TRBV7-8 combines with J gene TRBJ2-2, with 8 bases lining up with TRBD2. In germline, CDR1 is SGHVS, CDR2 FQNEAQ. V lost 2 bases to trimming and J lost 4 bases; unmatched junction nucleotides: 6. The CDR3 loop spans 16 amino acids. Combining the CDR3 with reference TRBV7-8 and TRBJ2-2 gives the whole variable domain GAGVSQSPRYKVAKRGQDVALRCDPISGHVSLFWYQQALGQGPEFLTYFQNEAQLDKSGLPSDRFFAERPEGSVSTLKIQRTQQEDSAVYLCASSLLAGGLTGELFFGEGSRLTVL.